Shown below are 2 T cell receptor beta chains from a single sample sequenced in a study of blood T cell repertoires in COVID-19. Here immunoSEQ multiplex PCR was the method, and the copy in TCRdb shows in-frame clones only, minus some. The sample includes a few hundred thousand clones, 90% to 95% of them seen just once. Sequencing was performed on PBMCs or T cells enriched from blood (not recorded which). Receptors were obtained from a woman aged 40 to 50 who had been exposed to COVID-19.

V is TRBV6-6 and J is TRBJ2-1; 12 bases are a match to TRBD2. The CDR3 covers 16 residues. Germline CDR1 MNHNY, CDR2 SVGAGI (reference sequence). Trimming removed 3 bases from V and 4 bases from J; junction bases left unmatched: 4. The CDR3 loop reads CASSYLAGGQYNEQFF. The CDR3 nucleotides are TGTGCCAGCAGTTATCTAGCGGGGGGGCAGTACAATGAGCAGTTCTTC.

The chain is built from TRBV5-1 and TRBJ2-5, with 12 bases aligning to TRBD2. The V segment lost 5 bases and the J segment 1 base; nucleotides outside the gene matches: 15. Germline loops: CDR1 SGHRS, CDR2 YFSETQ. This CDR3 spans 19 amino acids. The chain's CDR3 is CASSSGSLAGGRRQETQYF. Written as DNA, the CDR3 is TGCGCCAGCAGTTCCGGGAGTCTAGCGGGGGGGCGTCGCCAAGAGACCCAGTACTTC.